A single sample is the source of the 21 T cell receptor beta chains below, sequenced in a study of Tregs in tolerant kidney transplant recipients. The repertoire was sequenced with immunoSEQ multiplex PCR; TCRdb's copy has only in-frame clones and lacks some. The sample table includes about 30,000 clones. This specimen consisted of CD8+ T cells from blood, obtained before the transplant. The receptors here all came from a human donor who received a combined kidney and bone marrow transplant.

In the case of this clone: The read terminates 3 residues ahead of where the CDR3 ends, so the germline J gene completes it. The V gene is TRBV19, the J gene TRBJ2-1; D ambiguous. The CDR3 is made up of 14 amino acids. The V end was cut by 4 bases, the J end by 5 bases, with 12 bases between. Germline CDR1 LNHDA, CDR2 SQIVND (reference sequence). The CDR3 region is CASSKGSRDNEQFF. The CDR3 bases that were read are TGTGCCAGTAGTAAGGGTAGTAGAGACAATGAG.

Of note for this clone: The CDR3 end lies 3 residues beyond the end of the read and is filled in from the germline J gene. This rearrangement joins TRBV6-4 to TRBJ1-2, with D possibly being TRBD1 (5 bases). The CDR3 loop spans 13 amino acids. CDR1 is MRHNA, CDR2 SNTAGT, per germline. The CDR3 sequence: CASSDNDSGGYTF. The sequenced CDR3 bases are TGTGCCAGCAGTGACAACGACAGTGGAGGC.

Concerning this clone itself: The read stops 3 residues short of the end of the CDR3; the missing end is completed from the germline J gene. V gene TRBV5-5 combines with J gene TRBJ2-7, with 8 bases identical to TRBD1. Germline V gene data show CDR1 as SGHKS and CDR2 as YYEKEE (reference sequence). V gave up 0 bases and J gave up 5 bases; unmatched junction bases: 4. The CDR3 has 14 residues. The part of the CDR3 DNA that was read is TGTGCCAGCAGCTTGGACGCGGACAGGGACGAG. Its translation is CASSLDADRDE. The complete CDR3 protein is CASSLDADRDEQYF.

Worth noting for this clone: Coverage ceases 3 residues before the CDR3 finishes, and the germline J gene fills in the end. The chain is built from TRBV5-3 and TRBJ2-7, with D unresolved. TRBV5-3 is annotated as an ORF whose role is uncertain. The V end was cut by 0 bases, the J end by 3 bases, with 4 bases between. This CDR3 region has 12 residues. Incomplete CDR3 DNA: TGTGCCAGAAGCTTGGACAGCTACGAG. This translates into CARSLDSYE. The full CDR3 reads CARSLDSYEQYF.

Note on this clone: The read terminates 3 residues before the CDR3 end, so the remaining end is supplied by the germline J gene. V gene TRBV4-1 combines with J gene TRBJ2-2; 13 bases map to TRBD2. V shed 1 base, J shed 4 bases, and the junction held 0 bases outside the gene matches. Germline values: CDR1 MGHRA, CDR2 YSYEKL. The CDR3 contains 16 residues. Incomplete CDR3 DNA: TGCGCCAGCAGCCAAGGGACTAGCGGGGGCACCGGGGAG. Protein: CASSQGTSGGTGE. The whole CDR3 protein reads CASSQGTSGGTGELFF.

As to this clone: The read halts 3 residues ahead of the CDR3 end, with the missing end drawn from the germline J gene. V gene TRBV29-1 combines with J gene TRBJ2-5; the match to TRBD1 covers 8 bases. The CDR3 contains 14 residues. The germline CDR1 and CDR2 sequences are SQVTM and ANQGSEA. With 4 bases clipped from V and 0 bases from J, the junction kept 4 bases outside the gene matches. The sequenced CDR3 bases are TGCAGCGTTGGTGGGACAGGCTACCAAGAGACC. Protein product: CSVGGTGYQET. The complete CDR3 protein is CSVGGTGYQETQYF.

With regard to this clone: The read terminates 3 residues before the CDR3 end, so the remaining end is supplied by the germline J gene. This rearrangement joins TRBV19 to TRBJ1-1, with D unresolved. There are 11 residues in the CDR3. The germline gives CDR1 LNHDA, CDR2 SQIVND (reference sequence). The V end lost 7 bases, the J end lost 1 base, and 4 bases lay between the germline ends. CDR3 DNA, as far as it was read: TGTGCCAGTATCTCGAACACTGAA. Protein sequence: CASISNTE. The entire CDR3 protein is CASISNTEAFF. Drawing the rest from reference TRBV19 and TRBJ1-1, the complete variable domain is DGGITQSPKYLFRKEGQNVTLSCEQNLNHDAMYWYRQDPGQGLRLIYYSQIVNDFQKGDIAEGYSVSREKKESFPLTVTSAQKNPTAFYLCASISNTEAFFGQGTRLTVV.

About this clone itself: The CDR3 end is not reached by the read, which stops 3 residues before it; the germline J gene fills it in. The chain combines TRBV5-1 with TRBJ1-2, with D possibly TRBD1 on 5 matching bases. Trimming stripped 0 bases from V and 0 bases from J, with 12 bases between. Germline V gives CDR1 SGHRS, CDR2 YFSETQ. The CDR3 spans 16 residues. Here the CDR3 reads CASSLAGRGTNYGYTF. The covered CDR3 bases are TGCGCCAGCAGCTTGGCCGGAAGGGGAACTAACTATGGC.

Of note for this clone: The DNA ends 3 residues before the CDR3 does, and the rest of the CDR3 is filled in from the germline J gene. The rearrangement uses TRBV11-2 and TRBJ2-7; 10 positions match TRBD1. J lost 4 bases, V lost 5 bases, and 5 bases had no gene match. CDR3 length: 14 residues. The germline V gene has CDR1 SGHAT and CDR2 FQNNGV. The CDR3 bases that were read are TGTGCCAGCAGCGGAGGGGACAGGGGATACGAG. This encodes CASSGGDRGYE. The CDR3 in its entirety is CASSGGDRGYEQYF.

As regards this clone: The CDR3 end is not reached by the read, which stops 3 residues before it; the germline J gene fills it in. The chain joins TRBV2 to TRBJ1-1; D remains ambiguous. Germline V gene data show CDR1 as SNHLY and CDR2 as FYNNEI. V shed 6 bases and J shed 6 bases, with 11 bases lying between them. This CDR3 is 12 amino acids long. CDR3 sequence reads: CASRAISAEAFF. The covered CDR3 bases are TGTGCCAGCAGGGCCATTTCCGCTGAA.

The CDR3 DNA, read in part, is TGCAGCGTCCTGGACAGTTCCCAATTGAATGAG. It translates to CSVLDSSQLNE. The entire CDR3 protein reads CSVLDSSQLNEQFF. This rearrangement joins TRBV29-1 to TRBJ2-1; D may be TRBD1 (6 bases). The read stops 3 residues short of the end of the CDR3; the missing end is completed from the germline J gene. This CDR3 spans 14 amino acids. Germline CDR1 is SQVTM and CDR2 is ANQGSEA. V was pared by 6 bases and J by 7 bases, with 19 bases between.

Comment on this clone: Read sequence stops 3 residues before the CDR3 end, and the germline J gene provides the missing end. The chain links TRBV2 to TRBJ2-3; TRBD2 matches 7 bases. CDR3 length: 15 amino acids. CDR1 is SNHLY, CDR2 FYNNEI, per germline. The V and J ends lost 8 bases and 3 bases, in that order; junction bases with no gene match: 11. The DNA read from the CDR3 is TGTGCCAGCCCGCCCCGACTAGCCCCTACAGATACG. Its protein product is CASPPRLAPTDT. In full, the CDR3 reads CASPPRLAPTDTQYF.

As concerns this clone: The read gets to within 3 residues of the CDR3 end, and the germline J gene fills in the rest. The V call is TRBV29-1, the J call TRBJ2-1, with 7 bases matching TRBD1. V lost 8 bases to trimming and J lost 6 bases; unmatched junction nucleotides: 16. The CDR3 is 15 residues long. Looked up from germline, CDR1 is SQVTM and CDR2 is ANQGSEA. The DNA read from the CDR3 is TGCAGCTTCCCCTTGAGGGGGCTAAAGCCCAATGAG. Translated: CSFPLRGLKPNE. The full CDR3 sequence reads CSFPLRGLKPNEQFF.

In regard to this clone: The read ends 3 residues early relative to the CDR3; the germline J gene fills the gap. This sequence joins TRBV5-1 and TRBJ1-1; 8 nucleotides agree with TRBD1. V was clipped by 4 bases and J by 5 bases; unmatched bases: 4. The CDR3 runs to 13 residues. The germline V gene has CDR1 SGHRS and CDR2 YFSETQ. Partial CDR3 DNA: TGCGCCAGCAGCGCGACAGGGGAAACTGAA. It yields the protein CASSATGETE. The whole CDR3 protein reads CASSATGETEAFF.

Worth noting for this clone: The read gets to within 3 residues of the CDR3 end, and the germline J gene fills in the rest. The V call is TRBV4-1, the J call TRBJ2-7, with D perhaps assigned TRBD1 or TRBD2 (6 bases each). Trimming took 1 base from V and 2 from J, leaving 12 bases between them. The length of the CDR3 is 15 residues. CDR1 is MGHRA, CDR2 YSYEKL, per germline. CDR3 region: CASSQVHREAYEQYF. The sequenced CDR3 bases are TGCGCCAGCAGCCAAGTTCACAGGGAGGCCTACGAG.

A note on this clone: With the read ending 3 residues before the CDR3 end, the germline J gene is used to fill in that end. The chain recombines TRBV5-1 with TRBJ2-1; D might be TRBD2 (7 bases). The CDR3 has 15 amino acids. Germline V gene lookup returns CDR1 SGHRS and CDR2 YFSETQ. V gave up 2 bases and J gave up 7 bases, with 16 bases separating them. CDR3 DNA, as far as it was read: TGCGCCAGCAGCTTTGGGGGGGGCCCGTTGAATGAG. Its protein product is CASSFGGGPLNE. The whole CDR3 sequence reads CASSFGGGPLNEQFF.

This CDR3 reads CASSQRGQGSYNEQFF. The sequenced part of the CDR3 DNA is TGTGCCAGCAGCCAACGTGGACAGGGGTCCTACAATGAG. The rearrangement joins TRBV7-8 to TRBJ2-1; 9 nucleotides match TRBD1. The CDR3 end is not reached by the read, which stops 3 residues before it; the germline J gene fills it in. The CDR3 totals 16 residues. Per germline, CDR1 SGHVS and CDR2 FQNEAQ. The V segment lost 5 bases and the J segment 1 base; nucleotides outside the gene matches: 6.

With respect to this clone: Read data end 3 residues before the CDR3 end; the end is taken from the germline J gene. This chain links TRBV30 with TRBJ2-1, with 12 bases lining up with TRBD2. CDR3 length equals 15 residues. The V gene's germline CDR1 is GTSNPN and CDR2 SVGIG (reference sequence). V lost 0 bases, J lost 7 bases, and 4 bases stayed unmatched. The CDR3 is CAWSVELAGGNEQFF. The part of the CDR3 DNA that was read is TGTGCCTGGAGTGTAGAGCTAGCGGGAGGGAATGAG.

With regard to this clone: The CDR3 goes on 3 residues after the read ends, and that part is filled in from the germline J gene. The chain is built from TRBV5-4 and TRBJ1-1; no definite D call. The length of the CDR3 is 13 residues. Germline V gene sequence: CDR1 SGHNT, CDR2 YYREEE (reference sequence). V was shortened by 0 bases and J by 3 bases, with 6 bases between the two germline ends. CDR3 protein: CASSLVGYTEAFF. The CDR3 DNA, read in part, is TGTGCCAGCAGCTTGGTCGGTTACACTGAA.

Comments on this clone: The read ends 3 residues early relative to the CDR3; the germline J gene fills the gap. V gene TRBV6-1 combines with J gene TRBJ2-7; TRBD1 matches at 9 bases. The CDR3 is 14 amino acids. The germline CDR1 and CDR2 sequences are MNHNS and SASEGT. The V and J ends lost 4 bases and 6 bases, in that order; junction bases with no gene match: 7. CDR3 in amino acids: CASSALQGAIEQYF. The DNA read from the CDR3 is TGTGCCAGCAGTGCCCTACAGGGGGCGATCGAG.

About this clone itself: The read ends 3 residues shy of where the CDR3 ends; the end is completed using the germline J gene. The chain has TRBV11-2 and TRBJ2-1; the D call may be TRBD1 or TRBD2 (5 bases each). Germline V gene data show CDR1 as SGHAT and CDR2 as FQNNGV. V was cut by 6 bases and J by 4 bases, with 13 bases left in between. The CDR3 is 14 residues long. The CDR3 is CASSEGWGYNEQFF. CDR3 DNA (partial): TGTGCCAGCAGTGAGGGGTGGGGTTACAATGAG.